This T cell receptor (beta chain) is from a study of human T cells and chemical hapten exposure. Study in general: Alopecia areata, totalis or universalis was found in mostly female patients.

Time point specified: patch test 3, about 24 weeks after DPC sensitization. Indicated treatment: therapeutic diphenylcyclopropenone sensitization with weekly scalp DPC. Staff drew blood before applying each patch test. Separate cDNA molecules received unique molecular identifiers, which the library attached to them. TCRdb itself ran the RACE reads through MiXCR, one entry per CDR3 protein. The sample lists 45,000 to 60,000 distinct CDR3 sequences, over 10% occurring once. The V segment lost 7 bases and the J segment 4 bases; nucleotides outside the gene matches: 12. This CDR3 spans 14 amino acids. Germline V gene sequence: CDR1 DFQATT, CDR2 SNEGSKA (reference sequence). This clonotype showed up just a few times.

The receptor was isolated from a man younger than 45 with alopecia areata. Some clones in this sample may be carry-over from other donors' samples. The chain uses TRBV20-1 and TRBJ2-7, with 8 bases aligning to TRBD1. Sequencing was performed on whole blood, taken in connection with sensitization to the hapten diphenylcyclopropenone (DPC). CDR3 region: CSVKRGTGGYEQYF. The CDR3 nucleotides read TGCAGTGTTAAGAGGGGGACAGGAGGGTACGAGCAGTACTTC.